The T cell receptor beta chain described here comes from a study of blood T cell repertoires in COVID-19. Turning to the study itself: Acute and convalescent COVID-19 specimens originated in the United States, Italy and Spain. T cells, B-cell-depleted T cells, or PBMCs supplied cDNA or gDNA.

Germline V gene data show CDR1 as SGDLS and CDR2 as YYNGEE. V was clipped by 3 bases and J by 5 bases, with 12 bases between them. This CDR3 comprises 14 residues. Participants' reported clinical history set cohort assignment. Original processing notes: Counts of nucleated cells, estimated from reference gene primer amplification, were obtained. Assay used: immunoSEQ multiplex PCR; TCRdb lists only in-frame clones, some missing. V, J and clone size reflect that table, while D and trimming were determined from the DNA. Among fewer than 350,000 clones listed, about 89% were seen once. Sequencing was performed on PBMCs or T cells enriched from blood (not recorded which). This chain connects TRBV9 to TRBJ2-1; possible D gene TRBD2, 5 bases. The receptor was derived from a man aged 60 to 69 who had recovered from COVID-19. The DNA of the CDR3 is TGTGCCAGCAGCGCAGGACTTACACACAATGAGCAGTTCTTC. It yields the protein CASSAGLTHNEQFF. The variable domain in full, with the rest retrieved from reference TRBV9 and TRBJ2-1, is DSGVTQTPKHLITATGQRVTLRCSPRSGDLSVYWYQQSLDQGLQFLIQYYNGEERAKGNILERFSAQQFPDLHSELNLSSLELGDSALYFCASSAGLTHNEQFFGPGTRLTVL.